This T cell receptor beta chain was identified in a study of T-cell memory formation after mild COVID-19. Many counts were recorded for this clonotype. From germline, CDR1 is SGHRS and CDR2 YFSETQ. The length of the CDR3 is 14 residues. V was trimmed by 4 bases and J by 1 base, leaving 12 bases between them. A single record per CDR3 protein comes from TCRdb applying MiXCR to the 5' RACE reads. Among approximately 150,000 distinct CDR3 sequences listed, about 5.5% were seen once. This sequence originates from an adult woman who had mild COVID-19 (a few samples of this study predate the infection). Cell type and time point are not known. Sequencing was done on a sample of PBMCs or a T cell subset sorted from them (not recorded which). The rearrangement uses TRBV5-1 and TRBJ2-7; D may be TRBD2 (6 bases). The CDR3 here is CASSREMGSYEQYF. CDR3 DNA: TGCGCCAGCAGCCGGGAGATGGGGTCCTACGAGCAGTACTTC. The full variable domain, in which reference TRBV5-1 and TRBJ2-7 provide the parts outside the CDR3, is KAGVTQTPRYLIKTRGQQVTLSCSPISGHRSVSWYQQTPGQGLQFLFEYFSETQRNKGNFPGRFSGRQFSNSRSEMNVSTLELGDSALYLCASSREMGSYEQYFGPGTRLTVT.